This T cell receptor beta chain was observed in a study of neoadjuvant nivolumab and ipilimumab in lung cancer. In the study overall: Patients got nivolumab 3 mg/kg on days 1, 15 and 29; combination added ipilimumab 1 mg/kg day 1. Findings and caveats of the study: Only two of four nivolumab-treated tumors gained richness and clonality by surgery.

J was trimmed by 4 bases and V by 4 bases; bases with no gene match: 6. Germline V gene sequence: CDR1 SGHDT, CDR2 YYEEEE. The CDR3 spans 15 residues. Details on this clone: As yet, its antigen is unknown.

TCRdb's copy holds only in-frame clones and misses some; the assay was immunoSEQ multiplex PCR. The sample carries fewer than 20,000 clones, around three quarters recorded once. This rearrangement joins TRBV5-6 to TRBJ2-3; 10 bases agree with TRBD2. This receptor was identified in an adult with non-small cell lung cancer. The sample here was tumor tissue, taken after neoadjuvant nivolumab, alone or with ipilimumab, at or shortly before surgery. CDR3 region: CASSPVGLAADTQYF. In DNA form, the CDR3 reads TGTGCCAGCAGCCCCGTCGGACTAGCGGCAGATACGCAGTATTTT.